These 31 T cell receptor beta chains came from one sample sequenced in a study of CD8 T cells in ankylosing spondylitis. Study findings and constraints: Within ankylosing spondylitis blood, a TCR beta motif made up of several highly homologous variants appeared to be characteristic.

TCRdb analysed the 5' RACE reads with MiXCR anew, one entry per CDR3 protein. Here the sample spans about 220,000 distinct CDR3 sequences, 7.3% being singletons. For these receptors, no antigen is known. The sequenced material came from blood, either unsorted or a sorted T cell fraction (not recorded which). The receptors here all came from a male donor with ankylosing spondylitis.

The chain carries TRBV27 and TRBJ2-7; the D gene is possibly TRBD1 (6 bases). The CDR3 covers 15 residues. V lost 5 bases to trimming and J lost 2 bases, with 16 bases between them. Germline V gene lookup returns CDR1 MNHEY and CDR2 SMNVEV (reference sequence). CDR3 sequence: CASSVTGNPTYEQYF. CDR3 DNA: TGTGCCAGCAGTGTAACAGGGAACCCGACCTACGAGCAGTACTTC.

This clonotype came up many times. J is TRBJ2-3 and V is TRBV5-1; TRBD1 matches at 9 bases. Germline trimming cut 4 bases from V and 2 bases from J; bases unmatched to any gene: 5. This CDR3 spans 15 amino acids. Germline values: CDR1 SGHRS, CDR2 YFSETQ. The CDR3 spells CASSQDRGFTDTQYF. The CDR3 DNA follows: TGCGCCAGCAGCCAGGACAGGGGCTTCACAGATACGCAGTATTTT.

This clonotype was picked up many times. As DNA, the CDR3 is TGTGCCAGCAGCCCGAGAACAGGGGCAGCCACAGATACGCAGTATTTT. Its protein is CASSPRTGAATDTQYF. The V call is TRBV7-9, the J call TRBJ2-3; 7 bases are a match to TRBD1. The CDR3 totals 16 residues. V trimming: 5 bases; J trimming: 2 bases; junction bases outside the gene matches: 10. Germline CDR1 is SEHNR and CDR2 is FQNEAQ (reference sequence).

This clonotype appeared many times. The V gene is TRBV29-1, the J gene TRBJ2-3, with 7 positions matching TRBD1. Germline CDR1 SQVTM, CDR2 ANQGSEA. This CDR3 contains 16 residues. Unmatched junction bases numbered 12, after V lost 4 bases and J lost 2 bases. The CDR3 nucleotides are TGCAGCGTTGCCCTGCGGTGGGACAGCCACACAGATACGCAGTATTTT. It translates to CSVALRWDSHTDTQYF.

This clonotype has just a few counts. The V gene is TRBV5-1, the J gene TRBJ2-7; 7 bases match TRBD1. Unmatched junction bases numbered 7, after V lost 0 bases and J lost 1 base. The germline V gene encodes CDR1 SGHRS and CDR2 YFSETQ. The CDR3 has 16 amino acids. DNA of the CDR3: TGCGCCAGCAGCTTGGGACAGGGTGAAGTTTCCTACGAGCAGTACTTC. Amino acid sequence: CASSLGQGEVSYEQYF.

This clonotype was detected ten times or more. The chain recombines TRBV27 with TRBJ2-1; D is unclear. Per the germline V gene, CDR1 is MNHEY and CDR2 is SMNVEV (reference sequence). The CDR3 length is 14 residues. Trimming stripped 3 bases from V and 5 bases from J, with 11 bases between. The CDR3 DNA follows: TGTGCCAGCAGTTTGATAGGGAACAACAATGAGCAGTTCTTC. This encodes CASSLIGNNNEQFF.

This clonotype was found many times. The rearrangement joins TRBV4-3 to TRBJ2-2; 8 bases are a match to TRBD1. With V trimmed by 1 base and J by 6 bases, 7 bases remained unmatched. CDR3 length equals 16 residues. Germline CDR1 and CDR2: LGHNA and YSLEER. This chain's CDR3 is CASSQGTGRRAGELFF. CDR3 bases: TGCGCCAGCAGCCAAGGGACAGGGAGAAGGGCCGGGGAGCTGTTTTTT.

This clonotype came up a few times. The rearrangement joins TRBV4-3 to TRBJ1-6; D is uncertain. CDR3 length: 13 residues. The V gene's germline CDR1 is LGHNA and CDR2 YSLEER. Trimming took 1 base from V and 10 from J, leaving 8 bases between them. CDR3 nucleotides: TGCGCCAGCAGCCAAGGGCGGAAATCACCCCTCCACTTT. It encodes CASSQGRKSPLHF.

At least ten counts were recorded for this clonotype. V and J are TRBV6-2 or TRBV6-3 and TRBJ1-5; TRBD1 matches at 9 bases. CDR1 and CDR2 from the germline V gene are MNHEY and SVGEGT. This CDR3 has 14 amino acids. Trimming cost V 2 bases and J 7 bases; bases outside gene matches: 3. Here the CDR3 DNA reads TGTGCCAGCAGTTACGAGACAGGGGGACAGCCCCAGCATTTT. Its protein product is CASSYETGGQPQHF.

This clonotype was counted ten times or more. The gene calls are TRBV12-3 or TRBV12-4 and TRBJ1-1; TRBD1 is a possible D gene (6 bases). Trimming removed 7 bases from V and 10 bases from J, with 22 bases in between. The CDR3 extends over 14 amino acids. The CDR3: CASTAGGTQVRAFF. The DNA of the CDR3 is TGTGCCAGCACGGCCGGGGGGACACAGGTGAGAGCTTTCTTT.

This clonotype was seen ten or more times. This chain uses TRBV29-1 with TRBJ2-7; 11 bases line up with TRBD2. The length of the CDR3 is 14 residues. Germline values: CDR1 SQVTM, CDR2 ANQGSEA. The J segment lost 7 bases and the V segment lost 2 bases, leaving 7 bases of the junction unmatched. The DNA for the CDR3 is TGCAGCGTTGAATCCCTAGCGGGAGGTCAAGAGCAGTACTTC. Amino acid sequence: CSVESLAGGQEQYF.

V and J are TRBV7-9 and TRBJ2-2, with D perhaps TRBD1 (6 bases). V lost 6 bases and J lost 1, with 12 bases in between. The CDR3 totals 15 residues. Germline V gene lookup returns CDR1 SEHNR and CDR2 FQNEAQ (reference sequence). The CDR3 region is CASRSGTLNTGELFF. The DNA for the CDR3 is TGTGCCAGCAGATCCGGGACACTGAACACCGGGGAGCTGTTTTTT. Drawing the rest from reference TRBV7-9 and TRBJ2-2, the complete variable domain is DTGVSQNPRHKITKRGQNVTFRCDPISEHNRLYWYRQTLGQGPEFLTYFQNEAQLEKSRLLSDRFSAERPKGSFSTLEIQRTEQGDSAMYLCASRSGTLNTGELFFGEGSRLTVL.

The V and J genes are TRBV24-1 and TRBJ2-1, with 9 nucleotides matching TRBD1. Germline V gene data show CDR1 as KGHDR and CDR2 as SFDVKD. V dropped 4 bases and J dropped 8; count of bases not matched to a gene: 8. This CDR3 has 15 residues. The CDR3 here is CATSEGQGRVYEQFF. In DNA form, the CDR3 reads TGTGCCACCAGTGAAGGACAGGGGCGGGTTTATGAGCAGTTCTTC.

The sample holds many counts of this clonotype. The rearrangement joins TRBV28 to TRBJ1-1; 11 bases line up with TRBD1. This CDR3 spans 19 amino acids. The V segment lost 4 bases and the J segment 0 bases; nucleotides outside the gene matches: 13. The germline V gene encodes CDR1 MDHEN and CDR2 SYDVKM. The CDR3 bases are TGTGCCAGCAGTTCCACTCACCCGGGGACAGGGGGAATGAACACTGAAGCTTTCTTT. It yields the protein CASSSTHPGTGGMNTEAFF.

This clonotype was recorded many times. Here the CDR3 reads CASSGRDKNTGELFF. In DNA, the CDR3 is TGTGCCAGCAGCGGCCGGGACAAGAACACCGGGGAGCTGTTTTTT. V gene TRBV9 combines with J gene TRBJ2-2, with D perhaps TRBD1 (6 bases). Per germline, CDR1 SGDLS and CDR2 YYNGEE. V lost 3 bases, J lost 1 base, and 10 bases lay in between. The length of the CDR3 is 15 residues.

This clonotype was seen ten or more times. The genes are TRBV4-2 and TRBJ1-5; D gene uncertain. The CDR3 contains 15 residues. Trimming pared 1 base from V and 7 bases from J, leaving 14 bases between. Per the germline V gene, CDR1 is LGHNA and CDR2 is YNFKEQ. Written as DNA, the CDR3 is TGTGCCAGCAGCCAAGGAGTACGGGTTCGGCAGCCCCAGCATTTT. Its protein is CASSQGVRVRQPQHF.

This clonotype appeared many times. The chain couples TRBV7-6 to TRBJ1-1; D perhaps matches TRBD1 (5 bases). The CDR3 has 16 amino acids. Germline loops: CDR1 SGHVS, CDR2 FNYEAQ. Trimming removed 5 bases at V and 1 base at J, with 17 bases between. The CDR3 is CASSPRTGGGNTEAFF. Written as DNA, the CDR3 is TGTGCCAGCAGCCCCCGGACGGGGGGAGGGAACACTGAAGCTTTCTTT.

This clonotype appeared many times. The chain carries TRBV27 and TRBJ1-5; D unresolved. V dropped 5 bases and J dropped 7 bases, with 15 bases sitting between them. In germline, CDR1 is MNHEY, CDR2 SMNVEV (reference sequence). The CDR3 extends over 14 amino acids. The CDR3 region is CASSPTHSVQPQHF. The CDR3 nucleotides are TGTGCCAGCAGTCCGACTCATTCGGTCCAGCCCCAGCATTTT.

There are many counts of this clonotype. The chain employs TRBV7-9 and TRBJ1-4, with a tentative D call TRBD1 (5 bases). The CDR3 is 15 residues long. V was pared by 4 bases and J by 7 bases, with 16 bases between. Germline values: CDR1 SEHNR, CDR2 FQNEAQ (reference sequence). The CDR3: CASSSRDGLGEKLFF. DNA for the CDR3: TGTGCCAGCAGCTCCCGGGACGGGCTGGGTGAAAAACTGTTTTTT.

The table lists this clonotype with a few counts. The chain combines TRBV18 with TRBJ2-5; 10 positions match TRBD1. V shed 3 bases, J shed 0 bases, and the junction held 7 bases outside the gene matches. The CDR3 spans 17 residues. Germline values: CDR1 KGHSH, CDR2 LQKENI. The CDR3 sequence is CASSPPGQGTYQETQYF. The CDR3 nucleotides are TGTGCCAGCTCACCTCCGGGACAGGGGACGTACCAAGAGACCCAGTACTTC.

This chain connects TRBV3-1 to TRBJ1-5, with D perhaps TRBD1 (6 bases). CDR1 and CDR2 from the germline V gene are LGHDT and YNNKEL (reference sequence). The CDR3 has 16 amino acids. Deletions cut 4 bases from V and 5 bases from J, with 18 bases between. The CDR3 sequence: CASSPYPLRGDQPQHF. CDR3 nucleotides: TGTGCCAGCAGCCCCTATCCACTCAGGGGAGATCAGCCCCAGCATTTT.

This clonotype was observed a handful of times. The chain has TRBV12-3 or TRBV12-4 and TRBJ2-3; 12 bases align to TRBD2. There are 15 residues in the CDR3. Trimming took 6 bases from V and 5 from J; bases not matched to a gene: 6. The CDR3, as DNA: TGTGCCAGCAGCCGACTAGCGGGGGTCGGAGATACGCAGTATTTT. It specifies CASSRLAGVGDTQYF.

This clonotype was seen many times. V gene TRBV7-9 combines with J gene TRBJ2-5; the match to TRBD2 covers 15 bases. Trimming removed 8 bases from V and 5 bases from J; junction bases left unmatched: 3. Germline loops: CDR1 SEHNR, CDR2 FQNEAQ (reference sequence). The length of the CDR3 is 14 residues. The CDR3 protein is CASGLAGGQETQYF. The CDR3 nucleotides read TGTGCCAGCGGACTAGCGGGGGGGCAGGAGACCCAGTACTTC.

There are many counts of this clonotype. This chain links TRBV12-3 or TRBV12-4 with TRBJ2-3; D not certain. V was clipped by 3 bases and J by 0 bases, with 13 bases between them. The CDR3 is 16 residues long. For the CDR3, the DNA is TGTGCCAGCAGTTTTCCTTCTACCCTGAGCACAGATACGCAGTATTTT. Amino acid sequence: CASSFPSTLSTDTQYF.

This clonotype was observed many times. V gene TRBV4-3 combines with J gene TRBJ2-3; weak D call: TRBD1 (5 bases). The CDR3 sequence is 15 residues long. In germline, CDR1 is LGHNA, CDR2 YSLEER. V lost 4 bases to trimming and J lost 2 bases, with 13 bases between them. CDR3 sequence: CASSPYDRSTDTQYF. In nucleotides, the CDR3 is TGCGCCAGCAGCCCCTACGACAGATCCACAGATACGCAGTATTTT.

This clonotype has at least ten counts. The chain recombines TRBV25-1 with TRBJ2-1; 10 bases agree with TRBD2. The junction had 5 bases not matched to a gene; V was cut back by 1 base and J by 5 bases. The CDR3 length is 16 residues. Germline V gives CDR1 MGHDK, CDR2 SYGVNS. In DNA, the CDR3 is TGTGCCAGCAGTGAATCTCTAGCGGGAGTGGACAATGAGCAGTTCTTC. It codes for CASSESLAGVDNEQFF.

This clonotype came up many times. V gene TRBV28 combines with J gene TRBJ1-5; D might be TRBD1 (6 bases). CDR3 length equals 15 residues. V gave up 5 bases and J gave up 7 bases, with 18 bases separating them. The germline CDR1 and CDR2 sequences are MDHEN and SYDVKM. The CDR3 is CASSPYVRGRQPQHF. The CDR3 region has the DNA TGTGCCAGCAGTCCCTATGTCAGGGGCCGCCAGCCCCAGCATTTT.

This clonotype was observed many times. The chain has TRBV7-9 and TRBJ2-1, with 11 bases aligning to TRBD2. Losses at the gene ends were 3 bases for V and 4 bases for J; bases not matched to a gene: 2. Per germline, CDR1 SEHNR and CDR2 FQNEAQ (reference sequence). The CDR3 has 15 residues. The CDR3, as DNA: TGTGCCAGCAGCTTGACTAGCGGGGTATACAATGAGCAGTTCTTC. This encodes CASSLTSGVYNEQFF. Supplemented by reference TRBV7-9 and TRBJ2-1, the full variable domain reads DTGVSQNPRHKITKRGQNVTFRCDPISEHNRLYWYRQTLGQGPEFLTYFQNEAQLEKSRLLSDRFSAERPKGSFSTLEIQRTEQGDSAMYLCASSLTSGVYNEQFFGPGTRLTVL.

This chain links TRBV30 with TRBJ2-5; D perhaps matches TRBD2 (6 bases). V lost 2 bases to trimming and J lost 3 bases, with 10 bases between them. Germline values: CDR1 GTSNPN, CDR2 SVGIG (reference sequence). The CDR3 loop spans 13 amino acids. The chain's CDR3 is CAWSTGVEETQYF. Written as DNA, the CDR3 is TGTGCCTGGAGTACGGGGGTAGAAGAGACCCAGTACTTC.

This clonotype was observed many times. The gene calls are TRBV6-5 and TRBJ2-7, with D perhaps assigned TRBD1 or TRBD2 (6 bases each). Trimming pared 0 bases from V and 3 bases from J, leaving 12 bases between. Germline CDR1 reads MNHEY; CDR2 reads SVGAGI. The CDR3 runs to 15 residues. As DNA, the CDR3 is TGTGCCAGCAGTTACTCTCGCGGAGGGGGCTACGAGCAGTACTTC. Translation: CASSYSRGGGYEQYF.

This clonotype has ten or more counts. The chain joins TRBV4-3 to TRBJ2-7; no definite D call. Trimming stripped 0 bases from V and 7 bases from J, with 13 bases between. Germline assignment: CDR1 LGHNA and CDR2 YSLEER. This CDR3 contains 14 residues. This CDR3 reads CASSQEGRPREQYF. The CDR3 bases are TGCGCCAGCAGCCAAGAAGGGCGGCCCAGGGAGCAGTACTTC.